The 19 T cell receptor beta chains below were found in one sample sequenced in a study of cytomegalovirus exposure and HLA in healthy donors. PCR primers comprised 60 Vbeta and 13 Jbeta primers. Generated by immunoSEQ multiplex PCR, the TCRdb table keeps only in-frame clones and is missing some. The repertoire holds over 250,000 clones, with roughly two thirds as singletons. Input material: PBMCs. The source of these receptors is a female donor in good health and CMV-seronegative.

This sequence joins TRBV6-5 and TRBJ1-6; 8 bases are shared with TRBD1. The trim removed 6 bases at V and 10 bases at J, leaving 11 bases unmatched. The length of the CDR3 is 15 residues. Germline assignment: CDR1 MNHEY and CDR2 SVGAGI. The CDR3 reads CASSSSGTGDSPLHF. Here the CDR3 DNA reads TGTGCCAGCAGCAGTTCCGGGACAGGTGACTCACCCCTCCACTTT.

This clone was detected only a few times. The V call is TRBV29-1, the J call TRBJ2-7; 9 bases match TRBD2. With V trimmed by 0 bases and J by 2 bases, 2 bases remained unmatched. The CDR3 loop spans 14 amino acids. Germline V CDR1 and CDR2: SQVTM, ANQGSEA. CDR3 DNA: TGCAGCGTTGAAGAGACTAGCGGAACCTACGAGCAGTACTTC. It translates to CSVEETSGTYEQYF.

Turning to this clone: At one boundary the junction diverges from the germline segment, which might be a read error. This rearrangement joins TRBV6-8 to TRBJ2-1; no clear D gene. The CDR3 is made up of 15 amino acids. The germline V gene has CDR1 MNHGY and CDR2 SAAAGT. The CDR3 reads CASSCGFSSYNGQFF. The CDR3 nucleotides read TGTGCCAGCTCCTGCGGCTTTAGCTCCTACAATGGGCAGTTCTTC.

This sequence joins TRBV10-1 and TRBJ2-3, with 9 bases fitting TRBD2. Germline CDR1 is WNHNN and CDR2 is SYGVQD (reference sequence). Losses at the gene ends were 2 bases for V and 8 bases for J; bases not matched to a gene: 11. The CDR3 contains 16 residues. CDR3 nucleotide sequence: TGCGCCAGCAGTGAGGATGTTTTAGCGGGAGTAGGTACGCAGTATTTT. This codes for CASSEDVLAGVGTQYF.

This rearrangement joins TRBV18 to TRBJ2-7; a weak D match, TRBD1 (5 bases). The CDR3 is made up of 13 amino acids. In germline, CDR1 is KGHSH, CDR2 LQKENI. V shed 0 bases and J shed 5 bases, with 8 bases lying between them. CDR3 nucleotide sequence: TGTGCCAGCTCACCACCAGGGGCGAACGAGCAGTACTTC. Residues: CASSPPGANEQYF.

The V and J genes are TRBV2 and TRBJ2-1, with D perhaps TRBD2 (6 bases). The V and J ends lost 5 bases and 9 bases respectively, with 11 bases between them. Germline values: CDR1 SNHLY, CDR2 FYNNEI. The CDR3 runs to 12 residues. This CDR3 is CASSRLGFEQFF. As DNA, the CDR3 is TGTGCCAGCAGTAGACTAGGATTTGAGCAGTTCTTC.

This clone came up a few times. This chain uses TRBV6-1 with TRBJ1-1; TRBD1 aligns across 10 bases. This CDR3 spans 14 amino acids. Germline V gives CDR1 MNHNS, CDR2 SASEGT. The V and J ends lost 10 bases and 7 bases, in that order; junction bases with no gene match: 12. This CDR3 reads CAIEPGQGYGEAFF. The DNA of the CDR3 is TGTGCCATTGAGCCGGGACAGGGGTATGGTGAAGCTTTCTTT.

V gene TRBV15 combines with J gene TRBJ2-1, with 11 bases fitting TRBD2. Germline CDR1 and CDR2: LNHNV and YYDKDF (reference sequence). Unmatched junction bases numbered 5, after V lost 5 bases and J lost 2 bases. The CDR3 covers 16 residues. The CDR3 DNA reads as TGTGCCACCAGCTTTGGACTAGCGGGCCCCTACAATGAGCAGTTCTTC. Protein product: CATSFGLAGPYNEQFF.

In DNA, the CDR3 is TGTGCCAGCAGCGCCCGACAGGGGGCATTGGGAGATACGCAGTATTTT. As protein: CASSARQGALGDTQYF. The V and J genes are TRBV9 and TRBJ2-3; 10 nucleotides match TRBD1. CDR3 length equals 16 residues. V was clipped by 3 bases and J by 5 bases; unmatched bases: 9. Per germline, CDR1 SGDLS and CDR2 YYNGEE.

V and J are TRBV5-1 and TRBJ2-3, with TRBD2 as a possible D gene (6 bases). V was cut by 5 bases and J by 5 bases, with 15 bases left in between. The CDR3 extends over 14 amino acids. Germline V gene lookup returns CDR1 SGHRS and CDR2 YFSETQ. The CDR3 sequence: CASSFKAGQDTQYF. The CDR3 DNA follows: TGCGCCAGCAGTTTTAAAGCGGGTCAAGATACGCAGTATTTT.

V usage is TRBV11-2 and J usage is TRBJ1-2, with TRBD1 identical over 11 bases. The germline V gene has CDR1 SGHAT and CDR2 FQNNGV. There are 14 residues in the CDR3. V was clipped by 4 bases and J by 3 bases; unmatched bases: 1. In DNA, the CDR3 is TGTGCCAGCAGCTCGGGACAGGGGGACTATGGCTACACCTTC. This encodes CASSSGQGDYGYTF.

This chain connects TRBV10-1 to TRBJ1-3, with 7 nucleotides matching TRBD1. The CDR3 has 18 amino acids. The V gene end was trimmed by 7 bases and the J gene end by 0 bases; junction bases not matched to a gene: 15. CDR1 is WNHNN and CDR2 is SYGVQD in the germline V gene (reference sequence). The CDR3 here is CASTMDRRKVSSGNTIYF. The CDR3 bases are TGCGCCAGCACCATGGACAGGCGAAAAGTCAGCTCTGGAAACACCATATATTTT.

The chain employs TRBV6-1 and TRBJ1-1; 9 nucleotides align to TRBD1. Trimming cost V 6 bases and J 8 bases; bases outside gene matches: 10. The CDR3 has 14 amino acids. Per germline, CDR1 MNHNS and CDR2 SASEGT. CDR3 region: CASRDGQGTNEAFF. The CDR3 coding sequence is TGTGCCAGCAGAGACGGACAGGGGACTAACGAAGCTTTCTTT.

The V and J genes are TRBV6-4 and TRBJ2-3, with TRBD2 identical over 10 bases. Unmatched junction bases numbered 11, after V lost 6 bases and J lost 8 bases. The CDR3 is 15 residues long. Per the germline V gene, CDR1 is MRHNA and CDR2 is SNTAGT. CDR3 nucleotides: TGTGCCAGCAGCCCCCGCCTAGCGGGAGAGGTTACGCAGTATTTT. Translation: CASSPRLAGEVTQYF.

This clone was seen only a few times. The rearrangement uses TRBV6-5 and TRBJ2-5; TRBD1 is a possible D gene (5 bases). CDR3 length: 13 residues. Germline assignment: CDR1 MNHEY and CDR2 SVGAGI. V dropped 0 bases and J dropped 9 bases, with 11 bases sitting between them. The CDR3 region has the DNA TGTGCCAGCAGTTACTCGGCACAGGCTTCCCAGTACTTC. Protein product: CASSYSAQASQYF.

This chain links TRBV11-2 with TRBJ2-7, with D unclear. The germline gives CDR1 SGHAT, CDR2 FQNNGV. This CDR3 contains 14 residues. With 2 bases removed from V and 0 bases from J, the gap between germline ends came to 8 bases. The CDR3 nucleotides are TGTGCCAGCAGCTTAACAGTGCCCTCCTACGAGCAGTACTTC. It specifies CASSLTVPSYEQYF.

The chain is built from TRBV10-2 and TRBJ2-2; the D gene is possibly TRBD1 (6 bases). This CDR3 is 13 amino acids long. Per germline, CDR1 WSHSY and CDR2 SAAADI. Trimming cost V 1 base and J 9 bases, with 9 bases left between them. The CDR3 nucleotides read TGCGCCAGCAGTGAGTACCGGGACAGGGAGCTGTTTTTT. Translated, it gives CASSEYRDRELFF.

The rearrangement joins TRBV5-1 to TRBJ2-7; TRBD2 agrees at 13 bases. The CDR3 is 15 amino acids. The germline gives CDR1 SGHRS, CDR2 YFSETQ. V shed 4 bases and J 3 bases; nucleotides not matched to a gene: 4. The CDR3 spells CASSRTSGSDYEQYF. CDR3 coding DNA: TGCGCCAGCAGCAGGACTAGCGGGAGTGACTACGAGCAGTACTTC.

The rearrangement uses TRBV10-3 and TRBJ2-1; TRBD1 aligns across 10 bases. From germline, CDR1 is ENHRY and CDR2 SYGVKD. Losses at the gene ends were 5 bases for V and 4 bases for J; bases not matched to a gene: 5. The CDR3 sequence is 15 residues long. The CDR3 DNA is TGTGCCATCAGTTCCGGGACAGGGGTTTACAATGAGCAGTTCTTC. Translated: CAISSGTGVYNEQFF.